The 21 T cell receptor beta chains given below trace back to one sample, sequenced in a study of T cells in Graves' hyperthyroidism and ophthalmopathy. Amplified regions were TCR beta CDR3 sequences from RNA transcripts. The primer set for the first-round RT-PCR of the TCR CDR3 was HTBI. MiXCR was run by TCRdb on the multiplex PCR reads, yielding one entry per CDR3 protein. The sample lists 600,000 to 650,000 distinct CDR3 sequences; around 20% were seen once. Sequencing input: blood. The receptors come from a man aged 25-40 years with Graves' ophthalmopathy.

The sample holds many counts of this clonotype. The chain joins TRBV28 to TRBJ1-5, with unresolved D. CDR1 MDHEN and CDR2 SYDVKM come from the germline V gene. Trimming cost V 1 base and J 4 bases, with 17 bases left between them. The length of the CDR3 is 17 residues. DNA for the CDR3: TGTGCCAGCAGTTTATCCCTGCGGTCGGCCCGAAATCAGCCCCAGCATTTT. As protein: CASSLSLRSARNQPQHF.

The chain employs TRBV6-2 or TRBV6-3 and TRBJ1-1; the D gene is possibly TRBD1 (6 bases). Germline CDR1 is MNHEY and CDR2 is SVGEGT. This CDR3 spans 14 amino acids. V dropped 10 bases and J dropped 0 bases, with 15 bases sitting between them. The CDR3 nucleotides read TGTGCCACCCTAGGGGGAGTCATGAACACTGAAGCTTTCTTT. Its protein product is CATLGGVMNTEAFF.

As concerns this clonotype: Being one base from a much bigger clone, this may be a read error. CDR3 protein: CASSEARSGKTIYF. CDR3 nucleotide sequence: TGTGCCAGCAGTGAAGCGCGCTCTGGAAAAACCATATATTTT. The rearrangement joins TRBV2 to TRBJ1-3, with no clear D. CDR3 length: 14 amino acids. Germline V CDR1 and CDR2: SNHLY, FYNNEI.

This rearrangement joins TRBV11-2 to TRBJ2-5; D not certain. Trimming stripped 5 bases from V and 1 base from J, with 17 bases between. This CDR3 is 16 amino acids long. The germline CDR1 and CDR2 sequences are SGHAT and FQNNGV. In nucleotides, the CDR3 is TGTGCCAGCAGCCAAGGAGTTAGCTCCCCCCAAGAGACCCAGTACTTC. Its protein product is CASSQGVSSPQETQYF.

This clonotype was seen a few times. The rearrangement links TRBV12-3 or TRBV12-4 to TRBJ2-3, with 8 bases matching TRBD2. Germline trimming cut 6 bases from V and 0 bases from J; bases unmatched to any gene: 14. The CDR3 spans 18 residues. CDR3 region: CASRPGLGWVSSTDTQYF. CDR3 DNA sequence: TGTGCCAGCAGGCCGGGACTAGGCTGGGTTAGTAGCACAGATACGCAGTATTTT.

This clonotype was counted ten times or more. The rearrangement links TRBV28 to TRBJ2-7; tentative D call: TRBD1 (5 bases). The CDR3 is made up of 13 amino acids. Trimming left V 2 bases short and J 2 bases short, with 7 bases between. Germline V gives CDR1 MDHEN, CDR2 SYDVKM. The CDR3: CASSLGAPYEQYF. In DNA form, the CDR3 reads TGTGCCAGCAGTTTAGGGGCCCCCTACGAGCAGTACTTC.

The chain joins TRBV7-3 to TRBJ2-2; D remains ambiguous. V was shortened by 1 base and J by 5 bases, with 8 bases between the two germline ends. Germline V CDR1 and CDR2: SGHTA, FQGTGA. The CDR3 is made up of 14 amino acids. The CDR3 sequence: CASSLNSATGELFF. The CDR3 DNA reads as TGTGCCAGCAGCTTAAATTCGGCTACCGGGGAGCTGTTTTTT.

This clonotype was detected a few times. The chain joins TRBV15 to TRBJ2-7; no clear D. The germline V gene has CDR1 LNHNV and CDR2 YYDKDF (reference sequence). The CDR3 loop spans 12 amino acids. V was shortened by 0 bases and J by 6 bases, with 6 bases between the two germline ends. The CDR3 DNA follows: TGTGCCACCAGCAGAGATGTGAGCGAGCAGTACTTC. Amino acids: CATSRDVSEQYF.

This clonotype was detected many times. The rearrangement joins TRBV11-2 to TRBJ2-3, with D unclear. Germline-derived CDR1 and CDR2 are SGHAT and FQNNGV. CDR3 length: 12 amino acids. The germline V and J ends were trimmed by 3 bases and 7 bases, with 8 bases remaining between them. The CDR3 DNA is TGTGCCAGCAGCTTGATCGCGAATACGCAGTATTTT. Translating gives CASSLIANTQYF.

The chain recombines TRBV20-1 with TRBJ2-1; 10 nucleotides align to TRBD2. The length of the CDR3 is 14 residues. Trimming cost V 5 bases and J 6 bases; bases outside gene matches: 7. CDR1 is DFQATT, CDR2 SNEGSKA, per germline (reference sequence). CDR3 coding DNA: TGCAGTGCTTCTAGCGGGAGAACGGGCAATGAGCAGTTCTTC. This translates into CSASSGRTGNEQFF.

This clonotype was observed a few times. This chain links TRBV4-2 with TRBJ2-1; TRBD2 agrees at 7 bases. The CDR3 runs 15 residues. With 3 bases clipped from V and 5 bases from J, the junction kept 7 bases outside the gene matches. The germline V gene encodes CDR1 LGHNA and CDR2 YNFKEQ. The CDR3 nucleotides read TGTGCCAGCAGCCAGGACCTCGGGAGGAACAATGAGCAGTTCTTC. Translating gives CASSQDLGRNNEQFF.

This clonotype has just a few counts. The CDR3 here is CASSLEPFATNEKLFF. As DNA, the CDR3 is TGTGCCAGCAGCTTAGAACCGTTTGCAACTAATGAAAAACTGTTTTTT. The V and J genes are TRBV7-9 and TRBJ1-4; D is ambiguous. V was shortened by 1 base and J by 0 bases, with 9 bases between the two germline ends. CDR3 length equals 16 residues. Germline CDR1 SEHNR, CDR2 FQNEAQ (reference sequence).

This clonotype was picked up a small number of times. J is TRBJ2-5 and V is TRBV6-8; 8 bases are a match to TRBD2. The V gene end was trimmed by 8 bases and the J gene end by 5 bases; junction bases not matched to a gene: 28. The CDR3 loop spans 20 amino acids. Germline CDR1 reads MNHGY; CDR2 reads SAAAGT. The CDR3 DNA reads TGTGCCAGCCCGACGGGAGGGAGATCCCCCTCCCCTCCCGGCCCGGAGACCCAGTACTTC. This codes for CASPTGGRSPSPPGPETQYF.

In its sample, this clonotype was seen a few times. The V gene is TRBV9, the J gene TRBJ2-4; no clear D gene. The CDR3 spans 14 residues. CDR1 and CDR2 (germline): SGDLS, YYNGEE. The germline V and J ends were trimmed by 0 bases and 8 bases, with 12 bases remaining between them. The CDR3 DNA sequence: TGTGCCAGCAGCGTAGAGGGTGGCGGTGACATTCAGTACTTC. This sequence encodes CASSVEGGGDIQYF.

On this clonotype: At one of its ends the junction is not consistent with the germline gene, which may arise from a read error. Written as DNA, the CDR3 is TGCGCCAGCAGCCAACTAACAGGGACGGACAACCTAGCCAAAAACATTCGGTACTTC. Its protein product is CASSQLTGTDNLAKNIRYF. The J gene is TRBJ2-4, the V gene TRBV4-3, with D possibly matching TRBD1 (6 bases). The CDR3 length is 19 residues. Germline assignment: CDR1 LGHNA and CDR2 YSLEER.

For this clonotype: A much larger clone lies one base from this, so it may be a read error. The CDR3 sequence is CASSTDRASFFGQPQHF. In DNA, the CDR3 is TGTGCCAGCAGTACCGACCGGGCATCATTTTTCGGTCAGCCCCAGCATTTT. The rearrangement joins TRBV27 to TRBJ1-5, with D hard to call. The V gene's germline CDR1 is MNHEY and CDR2 SMNVEV (reference sequence). This CDR3 has 17 amino acids. Between the trimmed V and J ends, which lost 5 bases and 6 bases, there was a span of 23 bases.

The CDR3 nucleotides are TGTGCCAGCAGCGTAGGCCTCTACGGGACTAGCGACTACAATGAGCAGTTCTTC. Amino acids: CASSVGLYGTSDYNEQFF. J is TRBJ2-1 and V is TRBV9; the match to TRBD2 covers 10 bases. This CDR3 comprises 18 residues. The V and J ends lost 0 bases and 3 bases, in that order; junction bases with no gene match: 9. Germline V gene lookup returns CDR1 SGDLS and CDR2 YYNGEE. The full variable domain, with the rest looked up from reference TRBV9 and TRBJ2-1, is DSGVTQTPKHLITATGQRVTLRCSPRSGDLSVYWYQQSLDQGLQFLIQYYNGEERAKGNILERFSAQQFPDLHSELNLSSLELGDSALYFCASSVGLYGTSDYNEQFFGPGTRLTVL.

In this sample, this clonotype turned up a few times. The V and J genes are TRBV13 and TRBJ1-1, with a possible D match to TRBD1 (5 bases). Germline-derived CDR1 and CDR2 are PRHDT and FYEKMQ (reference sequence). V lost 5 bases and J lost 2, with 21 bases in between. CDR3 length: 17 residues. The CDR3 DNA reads TGTGCCAGCAGCCCCACGTCCCACCAGACAGTCAACACTGAAGCTTTCTTT. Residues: CASSPTSHQTVNTEAFF.

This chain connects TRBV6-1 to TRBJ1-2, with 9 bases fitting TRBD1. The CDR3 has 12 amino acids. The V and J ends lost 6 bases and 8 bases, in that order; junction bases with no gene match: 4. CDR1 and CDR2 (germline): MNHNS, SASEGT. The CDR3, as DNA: TGTGCCAGCAGGACGGGACAGGGCGGCTACACCTTC. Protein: CASRTGQGGYTF.

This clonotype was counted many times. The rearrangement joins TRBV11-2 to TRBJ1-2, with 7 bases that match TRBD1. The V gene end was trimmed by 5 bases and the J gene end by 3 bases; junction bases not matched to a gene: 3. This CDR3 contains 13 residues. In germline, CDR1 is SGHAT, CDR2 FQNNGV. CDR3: CASSPQGYYGYTF. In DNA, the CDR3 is TGTGCCAGCAGCCCACAGGGGTACTATGGCTACACCTTC.

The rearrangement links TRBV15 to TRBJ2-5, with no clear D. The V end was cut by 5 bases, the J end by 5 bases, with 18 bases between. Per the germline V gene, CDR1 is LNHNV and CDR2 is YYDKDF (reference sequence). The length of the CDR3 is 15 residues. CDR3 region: CATSPLDWGRETQYF. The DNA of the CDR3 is TGTGCCACCAGCCCTCTAGATTGGGGAAGGGAGACCCAGTACTTC.